This TCR beta chain derives from a study of regulatory T cells in long-lasting Graves disease. General observations from the study: Persistent Graves' cases showed lower TCR diversity than newly diagnosed cases.

This clonotype appeared a few times. The antigen remains unidentified. According to the study, TCR beta libraries were built with iRepertoire HTBI primers and CDR3-region Arm-PCR. TCRdb re-called the multiplex PCR reads with MiXCR, one entry per CDR3 protein. The table records about 560,000 distinct CDR3 sequences, 15% to 20% of them present only once. The CDR3 totals 18 residues. The trim removed 0 bases at V and 7 bases at J, leaving 9 bases unmatched. Per germline, CDR1 SGDLS and CDR2 YYNGEE. Described time point: newly diagnosed GD, antithyroid drugs for less than 3 months. Isolated PBMC RNA provided the starting material for the TCR library. Investigators report Graves' disease was diagnosed under American Thyroid Association guidelines. The sample was also linked to a second study, of T cells in Graves' hyperthyroidism and ophthalmopathy. That report adds: Researchers ran a first-round RT-PCR on the TCR CDR3 using the HTBI primer set. In blood, most of the thyroid clonotypes expanded above 0.001 were also present.

The chain joins TRBV9 to TRBJ2-2; 13 nucleotides align to TRBD2. The specimen was peripheral blood mononuclear cells (PBMCs), collected at new diagnosis, from a patient treated with antithyroid drugs. This TCR was sampled from a man aged 18 to 30 with Graves disease. The CDR3 nucleotides read TGTGCCAGCAGCGTAGGTACTAGCGGGAGGGCCGATGGCGGGGAGCTGTTTTTT. It is translated as CASSVGTSGRADGGELFF.